What follows are 23 T cell receptor beta chains derived from one specimen sequenced in a study of T cell changes during pregnancy in multiple sclerosis. The data were produced by immunoSEQ multiplex PCR, yet TCRdb's version contains in-frame clones alone and is incomplete. The sample contains around 72,000 clones, about nine tenths of which appear only once. The sample consisted of peripheral blood, taken in the third trimester of pregnancy. The receptor source for this set is a female donor in good health, enrolled as a control in a pregnancy study.

The chain is built from TRBV28 and TRBJ1-1, with D possibly being TRBD1 (5 bases). Germline V gene lookup returns CDR1 MDHEN and CDR2 SYDVKM. The CDR3 extends over 13 amino acids. Trimming removed 6 bases at V and 6 bases at J, with 14 bases between. The CDR3 spells CASSLGGRAEAFF. In DNA, the CDR3 is TGTGCCAGCAGCTTGGGGGGAAGGGCTGAAGCTTTCTTT. Filled out from reference TRBV28 and TRBJ1-1, the complete variable domain reads DVKVTQSSRYLVKRTGEKVFLECVQDMDHENMFWYRQDPGLGLRLIYFSYDVKMKEKGDIPEGYSVSREKKERFSLILESASTNQTSMYLCASSLGGRAEAFFGQGTRLTVV.

The rearrangement links TRBV28 to TRBJ2-5, with D tentatively TRBD1 (6 bases). Trimming left V 5 bases short and J 3 bases short, with 10 bases between. Germline loops: CDR1 MDHEN, CDR2 SYDVKM. The CDR3 length is 13 residues. CDR3 nucleotides: TGTGCCAGCAGTCGGGACATCGAAGAGACCCAGTACTTC. Amino acid sequence: CASSRDIEETQYF.

The rearrangement joins TRBV6-5 to TRBJ2-3; no firm D call. Between the trimmed V and J ends, which lost 5 bases and 2 bases, there was a span of 5 bases. CDR1 and CDR2 from the germline V gene are MNHEY and SVGAGI. The CDR3 runs to 12 residues. CDR3 region: CASSPSTDTQYF. DNA for the CDR3: TGTGCCAGCAGTCCGTCCACAGATACGCAGTATTTT.

The chain recombines TRBV19 with TRBJ2-6; D not certain. V lost 5 bases and J 3 bases, leaving 11 bases between the germline ends. Germline CDR1 is LNHDA and CDR2 is SQIVND (reference sequence). The CDR3 length is 15 residues. The CDR3 DNA is TGTGCCAGTAGTCATATTTCAGTTGGGGCCAACGTCCTGACTTTC. Its protein product is CASSHISVGANVLTF.

V gene TRBV5-4 combines with J gene TRBJ1-1; 7 bases map to TRBD1. From germline, CDR1 is SGHNT and CDR2 YYREEE (reference sequence). The CDR3 spans 13 residues. The junction had 2 bases not matched to a gene; V was cut back by 2 bases and J by 4 bases. In nucleotides, the CDR3 is TGTGCCAGCAGCTTCGACAGGGTCACTGAAGCTTTCTTT. This translates into CASSFDRVTEAFF.

This chain joins TRBV5-1 and TRBJ2-7, with TRBD2 matching 11 bases. The CDR3 totals 17 residues. CDR1 is SGHRS, CDR2 YFSETQ, per germline. V was pared by 4 bases and J by 0 bases, with 9 bases of the junction left unmatched. CDR3 bases: TGCGCCAGCAGCCGTACTAGCGGGGGCTTTAGCTCCTACGAGCAGTACTTC. Encoded protein: CASSRTSGGFSSYEQYF. The variable domain in full, with the rest retrieved from reference TRBV5-1 and TRBJ2-7, is KAGVTQTPRYLIKTRGQQVTLSCSPISGHRSVSWYQQTPGQGLQFLFEYFSETQRNKGNFPGRFSGRQFSNSRSEMNVSTLELGDSALYLCASSRTSGGFSSYEQYFGPGTRLTVT.

The chain joins TRBV9 to TRBJ2-2; the match to TRBD2 covers 8 bases. This CDR3 is built from 15 residues. Trimming took 3 bases from V and 5 from J; bases not matched to a gene: 6. Germline V gene sequence: CDR1 SGDLS, CDR2 YYNGEE. For the CDR3, the DNA is TGTGCCAGCAGCGGACCCCCGGGGGGGACCGGGGAGCTGTTTTTT. It translates to CASSGPPGGTGELFF. The full variable domain, with the rest looked up from reference TRBV9 and TRBJ2-2, is DSGVTQTPKHLITATGQRVTLRCSPRSGDLSVYWYQQSLDQGLQFLIQYYNGEERAKGNILERFSAQQFPDLHSELNLSSLELGDSALYFCASSGPPGGTGELFFGEGSRLTVL.

The J gene is TRBJ2-2, the V gene TRBV5-1, with 7 bases aligning to TRBD1. This CDR3 is built from 16 residues. V was clipped by 6 bases and J by 1 base; unmatched bases: 9. Germline CDR1 and CDR2: SGHRS and YFSETQ. CDR3 coding DNA: TGCGCCAGCACCGTAGTTCGACAGGGGAACACCGGGGAGCTGTTTTTT. This sequence encodes CASTVVRQGNTGELFF.

This chain links TRBV6-5 with TRBJ1-2, with D maybe TRBD1 (5 bases). The V gene lost 2 bases and the J gene lost 9 bases, with 19 bases spanning the gap. Germline V gives CDR1 MNHEY, CDR2 SVGAGI. CDR3 length equals 15 residues. CDR3 nucleotides: TGTGCCAGCAGTTACGACGGCAGGGCATACGGAAGCTACACCTTC. It translates to CASSYDGRAYGSYTF.

The chain joins TRBV11-3 to TRBJ2-1; 7 nucleotides line up with TRBD1. The J segment lost 3 bases and the V segment lost 5 bases, leaving 7 bases of the junction unmatched. Germline-derived CDR1 and CDR2 are SGHNT and YENEEA. There are 15 residues in the CDR3. DNA for the CDR3: TGTGCCAGCAGCCGCCGGACAGGATTCTACAATGAGCAGTTCTTC. This sequence encodes CASSRRTGFYNEQFF.

This sequence joins TRBV19 and TRBJ1-3; 8 nucleotides match TRBD1. Germline loops: CDR1 LNHDA, CDR2 SQIVND (reference sequence). The CDR3 length is 16 residues. The ends lost 4 bases at V and 2 bases at J; junction bases unmatched: 7. The CDR3 reads CASSTTPGGAGNTIYF. The CDR3 bases are TGTGCCAGTAGTACAACCCCAGGGGGCGCTGGAAACACCATATATTTT.

The chain recombines TRBV9 with TRBJ1-3; 10 nucleotides align to TRBD1. The CDR3 is 17 residues long. Germline lookup yields CDR1 SGDLS and CDR2 YYNGEE. V trimming: 4 bases; J trimming: 2 bases; junction bases outside the gene matches: 9. Written as DNA, the CDR3 is TGTGCCAGCAGCCCCCGTCGTGGACAGGGGGCTGGAAACACCATATATTTT. Translation gives CASSPRRGQGAGNTIYF.

This clone was found once. Sequence at one end of the junction differs from germline and may be a read error. The CDR3 sequence: CASSSTSGETQYF. The CDR3 coding sequence is TGTGCTAGCAGCTCGACTAGCGGGGAGACCCAGTACTTC. This rearrangement joins TRBV7-7 to TRBJ2-5; 10 bases align to TRBD2. The CDR3 totals 13 residues. CDR1 is SSHAT and CDR2 is FNYEAQ in the germline V gene (reference sequence).

This chain connects TRBV15 to TRBJ2-3; 9 bases are a match to TRBD2. From germline, CDR1 is LNHNV and CDR2 YYDKDF (reference sequence). The CDR3 covers 16 residues. V shed 2 bases and J 0 bases; nucleotides not matched to a gene: 3. DNA for the CDR3: TGTGCCACCAGCAGACCTCTAGCGGGGAGCACAGATACGCAGTATTTT. Translating gives CATSRPLAGSTDTQYF.

The gene calls are TRBV2 and TRBJ1-2; TRBD1 matches at 9 bases. The CDR3 contains 14 residues. CDR1 and CDR2 from the germline V gene are SNHLY and FYNNEI. Losses at the gene ends were 7 bases for V and 6 bases for J; bases not matched to a gene: 9. CDR3 loop: CASIPGQGSHGYTF. In DNA, the CDR3 is TGTGCCAGCATCCCGGGACAGGGATCGCATGGCTACACCTTC.

This clone was counted once. The rearrangement links TRBV4-2 to TRBJ2-7; 11 nucleotides align to TRBD2. Trimming took 3 bases from V and 5 from J; bases not matched to a gene: 12. From germline, CDR1 is LGHNA and CDR2 YNFKEQ. This CDR3 is built from 17 residues. Here the CDR3 reads CASSHVIVAGGTNEQYF. The CDR3 nucleotides are TGTGCCAGCAGCCACGTAATTGTAGCGGGGGGGACCAACGAGCAGTACTTC.

The chain has TRBV4-2 and TRBJ1-4; the D is unclear. The CDR3 runs to 15 residues. The V and J ends lost 0 bases and 4 bases respectively, with 9 bases between them. CDR1 and CDR2 (germline): LGHNA, YNFKEQ. Written as DNA, the CDR3 is TGTGCCAGCAGCCAAGATAGAGGGAGTAATGAAAAACTGTTTTTT. Its protein is CASSQDRGSNEKLFF.

The V and J genes are TRBV7-9 and TRBJ2-5, with D tentatively TRBD2 (6 bases). Trimming removed 1 base from V and 3 bases from J, with 15 bases in between. The CDR3 contains 16 residues. Germline assignment: CDR1 SEHNR and CDR2 FQNEAQ (reference sequence). CDR3 bases: TGTGCCAGCAGCTTAGTTGGGAGCCGGGGGAAAGAGACCCAGTACTTC. It yields the protein CASSLVGSRGKETQYF. Combining the CDR3 with reference TRBV7-9 and TRBJ2-5 gives the whole variable domain DTGVSQNPRHKITKRGQNVTFRCDPISEHNRLYWYRQTLGQGPEFLTYFQNEAQLEKSRLLSDRFSAERPKGSFSTLEIQRTEQGDSAMYLCASSLVGSRGKETQYFGPGTRLLVL.

The chain links TRBV6-5 to TRBJ2-1; D unresolved. V was trimmed by 4 bases and J by 0 bases, leaving 10 bases between them. This CDR3 is 15 amino acids long. Germline lookup yields CDR1 MNHEY and CDR2 SVGAGI. CDR3 DNA sequence: TGTGCCAGCAGTTCCACGTTGAGCTCCTACAATGAGCAGTTCTTC. Its translation: CASSSTLSSYNEQFF.

The CDR3 sequence: CASTPTGSSPLHF. The CDR3 coding sequence is TGTGCCAGCACGCCGACAGGATCTTCACCCCTCCACTTT. The rearrangement links TRBV7-8 to TRBJ1-6; TRBD1 might be the D (6 bases). The V end lost 7 bases, the J end lost 9 bases, and 13 bases lay between the germline ends. CDR3 length equals 13 residues. CDR1 is SGHVS and CDR2 is FQNEAQ in the germline V gene.

The V gene is TRBV4-3, the J gene TRBJ1-2; D gene uncertain. The CDR3 runs to 14 residues. V lost 1 base and J 7 bases, leaving 13 bases between the germline ends. In germline, CDR1 is LGHNA, CDR2 YSLEER. The CDR3 here is CASSQGDGVFGYTF. DNA for the CDR3: TGCGCCAGCAGCCAAGGCGACGGGGTTTTTGGCTACACCTTC.

This sequence joins TRBV10-1 and TRBJ2-3, with TRBD2 matching over 9 bases. CDR1 WNHNN and CDR2 SYGVQD come from the germline V gene (reference sequence). V gave up 8 bases and J gave up 2 bases; unmatched junction bases: 11. This CDR3 spans 16 amino acids. The CDR3 protein is CASSEGLAGTTDTQYF. Written as DNA, the CDR3 is TGCGCCAGCTCCGAGGGTCTAGCGGGAACCACAGATACGCAGTATTTT.

The chain links TRBV6-1 to TRBJ1-2; 8 bases are shared with TRBD1. The ends lost 7 bases at V and 2 bases at J; junction bases unmatched: 6. CDR3 length equals 14 residues. The V gene's germline CDR1 is MNHNS and CDR2 SASEGT. The CDR3 protein is CASIGQGRNYGYTF. As DNA, the CDR3 is TGTGCCAGCATAGGACAGGGAAGGAACTATGGCTACACCTTC.